This record concerns one T cell receptor beta chain sequence. Antigen: not known. This sample is part of a study of T cells expressing NK-cell markers. TCRdb re-called the 5' RACE reads, yielding one record per CDR3 amino acid sequence without DNA. The sample's table shows approximately 380,000 distinct CDR3 sequences. General observations from the study: Topping the CD3+CD56-NKG2C+ fraction as well were these clonotypes, in a few donors. NKG2C+ dominant clonotypes from roughly 6 donors made up about 1.0-7.5% of CD8+ T cells.

Germline CDR1 reads ENHRY; CDR2 reads SYGVKD. The CDR3 covers 13 residues. This clonotype originated in a man aged 18 to 70 in good health. The rearrangement joins TRBV10-3 to TRBJ2-7; checking the TCRdb D call of TRBD1 is not possible without DNA. Sequenced input: blood T cells: a sorted CD56 or NKG2C T cell subset, CD4+ or CD8+ T cells, or bulk PBMC T cells (not recorded which). The CDR3 is CAIARTGRDEQYF.